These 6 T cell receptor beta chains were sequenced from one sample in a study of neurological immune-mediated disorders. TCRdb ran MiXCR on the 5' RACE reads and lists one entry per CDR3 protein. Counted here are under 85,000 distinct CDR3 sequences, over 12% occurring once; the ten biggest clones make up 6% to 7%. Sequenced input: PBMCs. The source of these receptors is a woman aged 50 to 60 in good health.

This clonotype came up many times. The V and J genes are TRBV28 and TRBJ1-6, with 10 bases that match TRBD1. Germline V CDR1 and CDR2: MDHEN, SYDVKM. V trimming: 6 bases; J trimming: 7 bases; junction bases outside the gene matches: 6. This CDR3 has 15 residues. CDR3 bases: TGTGCCAGCAGACGACAGGGGGCGACGAATTCACCCCTCCACTTT. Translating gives CASRRQGATNSPLHF.

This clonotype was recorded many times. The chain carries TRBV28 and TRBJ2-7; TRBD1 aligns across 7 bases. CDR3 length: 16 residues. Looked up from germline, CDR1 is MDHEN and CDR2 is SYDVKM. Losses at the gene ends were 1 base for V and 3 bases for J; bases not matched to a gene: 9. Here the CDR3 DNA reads TGTGCCAGCAGTTTATCCCCGGGACAGCTCCTCTACGAGCAGTACTTC. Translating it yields CASSLSPGQLLYEQYF. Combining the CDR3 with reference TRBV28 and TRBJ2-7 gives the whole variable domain DVKVTQSSRYLVKRTGEKVFLECVQDMDHENMFWYRQDPGLGLRLIYFSYDVKMKEKGDIPEGYSVSREKKERFSLILESASTNQTSMYLCASSLSPGQLLYEQYFGPGTRLTVT.

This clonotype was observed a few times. The CDR3 loop reads CASIRQGPITEAFF. The CDR3 nucleotides are TGTGCCAGCATCCGACAGGGGCCCATCACTGAAGCTTTCTTT. The chain carries TRBV25-1 and TRBJ1-1, with TRBD1 matching 8 bases. CDR1 and CDR2 (germline): MGHDK, SYGVNS. With 7 bases clipped from V and 4 bases from J, the junction kept 8 bases outside the gene matches. This CDR3 has 14 amino acids.

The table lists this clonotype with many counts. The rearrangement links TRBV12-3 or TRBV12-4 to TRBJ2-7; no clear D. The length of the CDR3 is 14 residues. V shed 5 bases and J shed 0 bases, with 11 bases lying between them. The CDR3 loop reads CASSGETRSYEQYF. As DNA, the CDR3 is TGTGCCAGCAGTGGAGAGACGCGCTCCTACGAGCAGTACTTC.

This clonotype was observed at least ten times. CDR3 in DNA: TGCAGTGCTAGAGATCACGCCGGGAGGGCCGGGAATGAGCAGTTCTTC. This encodes CSARDHAGRAGNEQFF. The rearrangement links TRBV20-1 to TRBJ2-1, with 8 bases that match TRBD2. The length of the CDR3 is 16 residues. Trimming at V came to 0 bases and at J to 7 bases, leaving 11 bases not matched to a gene. Germline-derived CDR1 and CDR2 are DFQATT and SNEGSKA (reference sequence).

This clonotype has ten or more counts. The CDR3 nucleotides are TGCGCCAGCAGCCAAGATGCCGGGCCTAACTATGGCTACACCTTC. Translating gives CASSQDAGPNYGYTF. This chain joins TRBV4-1 and TRBJ1-2; no definite D call. Between the trimmed V and J ends, which lost 0 bases and 0 bases, there was a span of 8 bases. The CDR3 consists of 15 residues. Germline assignment: CDR1 MGHRA and CDR2 YSYEKL.